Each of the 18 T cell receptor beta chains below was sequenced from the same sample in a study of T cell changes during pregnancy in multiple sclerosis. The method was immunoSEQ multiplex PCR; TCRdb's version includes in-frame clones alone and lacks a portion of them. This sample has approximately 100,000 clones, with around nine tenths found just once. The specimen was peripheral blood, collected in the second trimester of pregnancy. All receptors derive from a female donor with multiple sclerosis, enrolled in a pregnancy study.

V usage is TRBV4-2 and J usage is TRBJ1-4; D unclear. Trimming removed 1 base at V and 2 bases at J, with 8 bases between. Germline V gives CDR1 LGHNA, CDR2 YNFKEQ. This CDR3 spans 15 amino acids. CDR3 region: CASSQGGSTNEKLFF. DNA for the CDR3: TGTGCCAGCAGCCAAGGAGGGTCGACTAATGAAAAACTGTTTTTT.

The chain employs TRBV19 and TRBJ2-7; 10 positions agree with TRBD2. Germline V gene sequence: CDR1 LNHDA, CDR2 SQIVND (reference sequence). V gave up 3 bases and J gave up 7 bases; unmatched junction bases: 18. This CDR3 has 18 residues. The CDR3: CASSIRDGLLAGVREQYF. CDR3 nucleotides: TGTGCCAGTAGTATTCGTGACGGCCTGCTAGCGGGAGTACGTGAGCAGTACTTC.

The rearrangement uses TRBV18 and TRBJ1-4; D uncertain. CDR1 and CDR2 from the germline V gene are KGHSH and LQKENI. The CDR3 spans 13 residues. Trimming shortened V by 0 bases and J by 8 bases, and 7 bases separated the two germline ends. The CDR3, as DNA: TGTGCCAGCTCACCACCGTTGGGCGAAAAACTGTTTTTT. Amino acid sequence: CASSPPLGEKLFF.

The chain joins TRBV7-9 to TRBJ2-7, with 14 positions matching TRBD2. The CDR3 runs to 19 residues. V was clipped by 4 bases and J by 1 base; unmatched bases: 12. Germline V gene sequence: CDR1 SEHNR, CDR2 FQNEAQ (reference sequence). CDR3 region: CASSSYPGLAGGDSYEQYF. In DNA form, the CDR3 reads TGTGCCAGCAGCTCCTACCCTGGACTAGCGGGGGGCGATTCCTACGAGCAGTACTTC.

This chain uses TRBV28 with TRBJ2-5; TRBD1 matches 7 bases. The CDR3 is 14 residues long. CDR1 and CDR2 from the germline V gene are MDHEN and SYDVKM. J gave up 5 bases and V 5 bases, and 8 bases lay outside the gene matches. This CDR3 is CASSHLDRPETQYF. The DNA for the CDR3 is TGTGCCAGCAGTCATCTGGACAGGCCCGAGACCCAGTACTTC.

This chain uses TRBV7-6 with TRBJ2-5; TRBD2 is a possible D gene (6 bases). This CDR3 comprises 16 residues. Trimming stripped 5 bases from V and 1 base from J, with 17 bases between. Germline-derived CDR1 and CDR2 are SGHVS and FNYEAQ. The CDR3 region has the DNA TGTGCCAGCAGCCCCATTCCCCTGGGGGGCCAAGAGACCCAGTACTTC. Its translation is CASSPIPLGGQETQYF.

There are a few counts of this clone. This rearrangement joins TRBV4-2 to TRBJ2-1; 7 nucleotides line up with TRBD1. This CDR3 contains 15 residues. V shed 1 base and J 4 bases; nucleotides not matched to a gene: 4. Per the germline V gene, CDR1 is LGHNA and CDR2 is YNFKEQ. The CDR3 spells CASSQGGQQYNEQFF. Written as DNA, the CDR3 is TGTGCCAGCAGCCAAGGGGGACAGCAATACAATGAGCAGTTCTTC.

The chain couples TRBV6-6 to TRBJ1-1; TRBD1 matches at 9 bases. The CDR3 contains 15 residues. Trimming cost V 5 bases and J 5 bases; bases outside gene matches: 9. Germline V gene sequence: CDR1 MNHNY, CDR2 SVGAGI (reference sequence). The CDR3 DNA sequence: TGTGCCAGCAGTCCCCTGACAGGGGGGTGGACTGAAGCTTTCTTT. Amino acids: CASSPLTGGWTEAFF.

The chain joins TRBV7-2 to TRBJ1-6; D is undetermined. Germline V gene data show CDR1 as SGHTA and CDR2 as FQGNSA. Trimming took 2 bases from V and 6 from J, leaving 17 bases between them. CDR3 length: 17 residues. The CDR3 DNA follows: TGTGCCAGCAGCTTAAGTCCCCGAGGAGGCGGTAATTCACCCCTCCACTTT. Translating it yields CASSLSPRGGGNSPLHF. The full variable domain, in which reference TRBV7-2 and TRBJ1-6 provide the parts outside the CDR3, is GAGVSQSPSNKVTEKGKDVELRCDPISGHTALYWYRQSLGQGLEFLIYFQGNSAPDKSGLPSDRFSAERTGGSVSTLTIQRTQQEDSAVYLCASSLSPRGGGNSPLHFGNGTRLTVT.

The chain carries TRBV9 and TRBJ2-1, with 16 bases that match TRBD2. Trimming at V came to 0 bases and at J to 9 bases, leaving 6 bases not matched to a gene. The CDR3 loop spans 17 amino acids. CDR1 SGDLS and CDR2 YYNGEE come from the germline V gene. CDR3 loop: CASSVGGLAGGQGEQFF. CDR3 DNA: TGTGCCAGCAGCGTAGGGGGACTAGCGGGGGGGCAGGGTGAGCAGTTCTTC.

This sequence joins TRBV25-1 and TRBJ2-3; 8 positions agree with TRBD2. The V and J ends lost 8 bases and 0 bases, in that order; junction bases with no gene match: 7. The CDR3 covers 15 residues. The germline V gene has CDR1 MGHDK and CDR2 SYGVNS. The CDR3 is CASVAGIPSTDTQYF. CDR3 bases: TGTGCCAGCGTAGCGGGGATTCCTAGCACAGATACGCAGTATTTT.

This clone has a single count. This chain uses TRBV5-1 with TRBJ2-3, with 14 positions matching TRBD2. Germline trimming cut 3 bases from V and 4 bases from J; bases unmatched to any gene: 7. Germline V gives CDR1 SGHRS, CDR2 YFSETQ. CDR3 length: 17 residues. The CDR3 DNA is TGCGCCAGCAGCTCGACTAGCGGGGGGGCCCGGGCAGATACGCAGTATTTT. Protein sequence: CASSSTSGGARADTQYF.

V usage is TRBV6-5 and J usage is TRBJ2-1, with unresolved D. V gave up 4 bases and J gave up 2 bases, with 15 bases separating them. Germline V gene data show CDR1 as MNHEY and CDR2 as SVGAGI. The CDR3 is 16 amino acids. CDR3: CASSSIPKRPYNEQFF. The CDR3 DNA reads TGTGCCAGCAGTTCCATTCCTAAGCGCCCCTACAATGAGCAGTTCTTC.

The CDR3: CASSYSTGSAQHF. CDR3 bases: TGTGCCAGCAGTTACTCGACAGGGTCGGCCCAGCATTTT. The rearrangement joins TRBV6-6 to TRBJ1-5; 7 bases are a match to TRBD1. Germline-derived CDR1 and CDR2 are MNHNY and SVGAGI (reference sequence). The V segment lost 0 bases and the J segment 11 bases; nucleotides outside the gene matches: 4. This CDR3 contains 13 residues.

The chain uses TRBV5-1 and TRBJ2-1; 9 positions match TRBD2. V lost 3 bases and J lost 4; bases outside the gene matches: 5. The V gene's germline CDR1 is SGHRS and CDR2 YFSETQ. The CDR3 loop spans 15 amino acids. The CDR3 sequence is CASSSGTSTYNEQFF. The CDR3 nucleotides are TGCGCCAGCAGCTCCGGGACTAGCACGTACAATGAGCAGTTCTTC.

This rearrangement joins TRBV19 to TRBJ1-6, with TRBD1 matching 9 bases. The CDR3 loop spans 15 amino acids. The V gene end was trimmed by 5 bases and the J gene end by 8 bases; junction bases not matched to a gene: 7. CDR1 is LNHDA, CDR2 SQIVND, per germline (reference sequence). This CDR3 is CASSSQTGGYSPLHF. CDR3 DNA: TGTGCCAGTAGTTCCCAGACAGGGGGGTATTCACCCCTCCACTTT.

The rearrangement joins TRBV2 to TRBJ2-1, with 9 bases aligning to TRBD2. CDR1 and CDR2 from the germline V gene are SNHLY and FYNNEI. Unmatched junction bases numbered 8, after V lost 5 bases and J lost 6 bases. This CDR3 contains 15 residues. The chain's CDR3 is CASSFSSGGLNEQFF. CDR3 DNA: TGTGCCAGCAGTTTTAGTAGCGGGGGCCTCAATGAGCAGTTCTTC.

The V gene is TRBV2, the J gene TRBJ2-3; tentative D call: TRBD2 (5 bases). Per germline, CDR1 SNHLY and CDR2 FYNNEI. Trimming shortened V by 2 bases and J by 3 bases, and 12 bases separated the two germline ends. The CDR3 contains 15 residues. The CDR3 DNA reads TGTGCCAGCAGTGAATCGGGGATTGGTACAGATACGCAGTATTTT. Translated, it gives CASSESGIGTDTQYF.